This record looks at one T cell receptor (beta chain) sequence and its context. The antigen is not known. An end of the junction does not agree with germline; a read error may underlie this. Both TCR beta VDJ combination and CDR3 sequence profiling were carried out. Genomic DNA was the template for this profiling. TCRdb recomputed calls from the reads with MiXCR, one row per CDR3 protein. The repertoire consists of around 500,000 distinct CDR3 sequences, with 25% to 40% occurring once and the leading ten covering less than 0.85%. The data derive from a study of CD8+CD57+ T cells in acquired aplastic anemia. Background on the study: Sorting CD4+ and CD8+ cells gave DNA averaging approximately 3 ug.

The CDR3 is 15 amino acids. CDR1 is DFQATT and CDR2 is SNEGSKA in the germline V gene (reference sequence). In patients chosen for sequencing, flow cytometry had shown CD8+CD57+ cell expansion. Broader study findings: Fewer than 35 CD8+ CDR3 sequences occurred in both the patients and the controls. Patients and controls were not found to differ significantly in CD8+ Simpson's diversity.

This rearrangement joins TRBV20-1 to TRBJ2-3; no reliable D call. This sequence was found in a human donor with aplastic anemia. Sequencing input: sorted CD4+, CD8+, or CD8+CD57+ T cells (not recorded which) from PBMCs. The CDR3 DNA follows: TGCAGTGCTAGCCCCCGACGGCTAGGCACGGATACGCAGTATTTT. This encodes CSASPRRLGTDTQYF.